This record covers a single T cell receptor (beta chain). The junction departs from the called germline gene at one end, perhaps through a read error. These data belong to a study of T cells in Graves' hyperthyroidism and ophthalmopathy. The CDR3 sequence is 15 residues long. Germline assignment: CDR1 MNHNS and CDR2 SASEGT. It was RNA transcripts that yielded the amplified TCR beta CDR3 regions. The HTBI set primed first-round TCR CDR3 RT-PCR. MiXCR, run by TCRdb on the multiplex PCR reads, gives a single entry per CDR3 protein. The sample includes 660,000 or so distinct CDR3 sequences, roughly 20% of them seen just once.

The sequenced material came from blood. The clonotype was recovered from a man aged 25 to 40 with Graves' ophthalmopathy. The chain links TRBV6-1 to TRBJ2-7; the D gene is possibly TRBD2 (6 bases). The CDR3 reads CASTPWVAEHYGQYF. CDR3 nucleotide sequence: TGTGCCAGCACTCCGTGGGTAGCGGAGCACTACGGGCAGTACTTC.